The 21 T cell receptor beta chains given below trace back to one sample, sequenced in a study of preoperative IRX-2 immunotherapy in early breast cancer. Profiling relied on immunoSEQ multiplex PCR, and the TCRdb table lists in-frame clones only, not all of them. The sample consists of under 35,000 clones, 70% to 85% of them appearing once. Treatment reported: preoperative locoregional IRX-2 cytokine immunotherapy. The biological material was taken from a patient treated with IRX-2 immunotherapy. These TCRs come from a human donor with breast cancer.

This clone has only a few counts. This chain links TRBV19 with TRBJ2-7; tentatively, D is TRBD2 (6 bases). V was trimmed by 8 bases and J by 3 bases, leaving 14 bases between them. The length of the CDR3 is 13 residues. Germline assignment: CDR1 LNHDA and CDR2 SQIVND (reference sequence). The CDR3 here is CASGGREYYEQYF. The CDR3 DNA reads TGTGCCAGTGGGGGACGGGAGTACTACGAGCAGTACTTC.

The chain couples TRBV6-8 to TRBJ2-3; 7 positions agree with TRBD2. V lost 6 bases to trimming and J lost 7 bases; unmatched junction nucleotides: 7. CDR3 length: 13 amino acids. The germline V gene encodes CDR1 MNHGY and CDR2 SAAAGT. This chain's CDR3 is CASSPAGANTQYF. The CDR3 DNA sequence: TGTGCCAGCAGCCCGGCGGGAGCGAATACGCAGTATTTT.

This clone was found a few times. The chain carries TRBV11-3 and TRBJ1-3, with D unclear. CDR1 and CDR2 from the germline V gene are SGHNT and YENEEA. The CDR3 totals 16 residues. The germline V and J ends were trimmed by 5 bases and 3 bases, with 17 bases remaining between them. CDR3 loop: CASSPGPGKSGNTIYF. The DNA for the CDR3 is TGTGCCAGCAGCCCCGGACCTGGTAAAAGTGGAAACACCATATATTTT. Based on the CDR3 plus reference TRBV11-3 and TRBJ1-3, the full variable domain is EAGVVQSPRYKIIEKKQPVAFWCNPISGHNTLYWYLQNLGQGPELLIRYENEEAVDDSQLPKDRFSAERLKGVDSTLKIQPAELGDSAVYLCASSPGPGKSGNTIYFGEGSWLTVV.

This clone was recorded only once. The V and J genes are TRBV5-1 and TRBJ2-3; D gene unclear. Per germline, CDR1 SGHRS and CDR2 YFSETQ. Trimming took 0 bases from V and 7 from J, leaving 15 bases between them. The CDR3 has 15 residues. CDR3 sequence: CASSLDSPAANTQYF. DNA for the CDR3: TGCGCCAGCAGCTTGGACTCCCCCGCAGCGAATACGCAGTATTTT. The full variable domain, completed using reference TRBV5-1 and TRBJ2-3, is KAGVTQTPRYLIKTRGQQVTLSCSPISGHRSVSWYQQTPGQGLQFLFEYFSETQRNKGNFPGRFSGRQFSNSRSEMNVSTLELGDSALYLCASSLDSPAANTQYFGPGTRLTVL.

The chain has TRBV5-1 and TRBJ2-7, with TRBD2 matching over 8 bases. V shed 2 bases and J 3 bases; nucleotides not matched to a gene: 7. The CDR3 covers 15 residues. The germline gives CDR1 SGHRS, CDR2 YFSETQ. CDR3 in DNA: TGCGCCAGCAGCTTCCCGGGACTAGGTATCTACGAGCAGTACTTC. Translation: CASSFPGLGIYEQYF.

This clone was detected once. The rearrangement links TRBV18 to TRBJ1-4; D remains unclear. This CDR3 has 14 residues. V shed 3 bases and J shed 4 bases, with 9 bases lying between them. Germline V gives CDR1 KGHSH, CDR2 LQKENI. The CDR3 sequence: CASSPRTNNEKLFF. CDR3 coding DNA: TGTGCCAGCTCACCCCGGACCAATAATGAAAAACTGTTTTTT. The complete variable domain, with remaining parts taken from reference TRBV18 and TRBJ1-4, reads NAGVMQNPRHLVRRRGQEARLRCSPMKGHSHVYWYRQLPEEGLKFMVYLQKENIIDESGMPKERFSAEFPKEGPSILRIQQVVRGDSAAYFCASSPRTNNEKLFFGSGTQLSVL.

The chain employs TRBV7-1 and TRBJ1-5; 8 positions match TRBD1. TRBV7-1 is an ORF for which the function is uncertain. This CDR3 contains 14 residues. V lost 6 bases and J lost 9; bases outside the gene matches: 10. CDR3 coding DNA: TGTGCCAGCAGTGAAGGACAGGGACCGTGGCCCCAGCATTTT. Its translation: CASSEGQGPWPQHF.

The chain is built from TRBV19 and TRBJ2-1, with 8 bases aligning to TRBD1. The ends lost 11 bases at V and 4 bases at J; junction bases unmatched: 13. The germline CDR1 and CDR2 sequences are LNHDA and SQIVND (reference sequence). The CDR3 runs 15 residues. CDR3 sequence reads: CAPRGLSGKYNEQFF. The CDR3 DNA reads as TGTGCCCCCAGGGGGCTGTCAGGAAAGTACAATGAGCAGTTCTTC.

The chain employs TRBV10-3 and TRBJ1-5, with D unresolved. Germline CDR1 ENHRY, CDR2 SYGVKD. This CDR3 contains 15 residues. V was cut by 0 bases and J by 0 bases, with 6 bases left in between. CDR3 in amino acids: CAISESADSNQPQHF. The CDR3 DNA follows: TGTGCCATCAGTGAGTCCGCAGATAGCAATCAGCCCCAGCATTTT.

The V call is TRBV6-4, the J call TRBJ1-5; D unclear. This CDR3 is built from 15 residues. The V end was cut by 5 bases, the J end by 1 base, with 12 bases between. Germline-derived CDR1 and CDR2 are MRHNA and SNTAGT. DNA for the CDR3: TGTGCCAGCAGTTGGGGAACTCGAAGCAATCAGCCCCAGCATTTT. This gives the protein CASSWGTRSNQPQHF.

The chain links TRBV28 to TRBJ1-3; TRBD1 is a possible D gene (6 bases). Germline CDR1 reads MDHEN; CDR2 reads SYDVKM. This CDR3 spans 12 amino acids. Trimming shortened V by 7 bases and J by 16 bases, and 20 bases separated the two germline ends. CDR3 residues: CASTHRGTRQYF. CDR3 sequence (DNA): TGTGCCAGCACCCATCGAGGGACACGCCAGTATTTT.

This chain uses TRBV15 with TRBJ1-3; a possible D gene is TRBD1 (5 bases). CDR1 LNHNV and CDR2 YYDKDF come from the germline V gene (reference sequence). V lost 0 bases, J lost 1 base, and 10 bases lay in between. The length of the CDR3 is 16 residues. The chain's CDR3 is CATSRDRGTSGNTIYF. DNA for the CDR3: TGTGCCACCAGCAGAGATCGGGGGACTTCTGGAAACACCATATATTTT.

This clone was recorded once. J is TRBJ2-1 and V is TRBV6-8; 12 bases are a match to TRBD2. The length of the CDR3 is 16 residues. The V gene end was trimmed by 5 bases and the J gene end by 3 bases; junction bases not matched to a gene: 5. Germline loops: CDR1 MNHGY, CDR2 SAAAGT. Written as DNA, the CDR3 is TGTGCCAGCAGTACCCGGACTAGCGGGATCTACAATGAGCAGTTCTTC. Encoded protein: CASSTRTSGIYNEQFF.

The CDR3: CAISEPTSGAYNEQFF. The DNA of the CDR3 is TGTGCCATCAGTGAGCCAACTAGCGGGGCCTACAATGAGCAGTTCTTC. V usage is TRBV10-3 and J usage is TRBJ2-1; 10 bases line up with TRBD2. This CDR3 is 16 amino acids long. Germline V gene data show CDR1 as ENHRY and CDR2 as SYGVKD. V trimming: 2 bases; J trimming: 2 bases; junction bases outside the gene matches: 3.

This clone was picked up a small number of times. This chain links TRBV19 with TRBJ1-5; possibly TRBD1 for D (6 bases). The germline gives CDR1 LNHDA, CDR2 SQIVND (reference sequence). V was trimmed by 6 bases and J by 4 bases, leaving 19 bases between them. This CDR3 region has 16 residues. The CDR3 reads CASRVTSGHLNQPQHF. DNA of the CDR3: TGTGCCAGTAGGGTCACTTCGGGACACCTTAATCAGCCCCAGCATTTT.

DNA for the CDR3: TGTGCCAGCAGCCCGGGGGACCTCCAAGAGACCCAGTACTTC. Its translation: CASSPGDLQETQYF. This chain uses TRBV7-4 with TRBJ2-5, with D possibly being TRBD2 (6 bases). The length of the CDR3 is 14 residues. The germline V gene encodes CDR1 SGHVT and CDR2 SQSDAQ. Trimming took off 5 bases at V and 1 base at J, with 11 bases between the two ends.

The chain links TRBV29-1 to TRBJ2-7; TRBD1 might be the D (5 bases). Germline CDR1 SQVTM, CDR2 ANQGSEA. V was pared by 2 bases and J by 3 bases, with 11 bases between. The CDR3 is 13 residues long. The chain's CDR3 is CSVESRVDYEQYF. The DNA of the CDR3 is TGCAGCGTTGAAAGCAGGGTAGACTACGAGCAGTACTTC.

The V and J genes are TRBV25-1 and TRBJ2-7; D is perhaps TRBD1 or TRBD2 (5 bases each). CDR1 MGHDK and CDR2 SYGVNS come from the germline V gene. The CDR3 runs to 13 residues. The germline V and J ends were trimmed by 7 bases and 7 bases, with 17 bases remaining between them. CDR3 nucleotide sequence: TGTGCCAGCACTCCGGGGCCTGGCTTTGAGCAGTACTTC. This codes for CASTPGPGFEQYF.

About this clone itself: Residues arising from an ambiguous or unread base are written as X. The gene calls are TRBV6-8 and TRBJ2-2; D is tentatively TRBD1 or TRBD2 (5 bases each). Between the trimmed V and J ends, which lost 6 bases and 4 bases, there was a span of 12 bases. Germline lookup yields CDR1 MNHGY and CDR2 SAAAGT. CDR3 length: 14 amino acids. The CDR3 DNA follows: TGTGCCAGCAGARGATGGGGGAGCACCGGGGAGCTGTTTTTT. Protein sequence: CASRXWGSTGELFF.

This sequence joins TRBV18 and TRBJ2-7; no clear D gene. The CDR3 has 12 residues. Germline assignment: CDR1 KGHSH and CDR2 LQKENI. V lost 3 bases and J lost 6, with 9 bases in between. CDR3 sequence (DNA): TGTGCCAGCTCACCGAGGTCGTCCGAGCAGTACTTC. The encoded protein is CASSPRSSEQYF.

This clone was seen a handful of times. The chain recombines TRBV6-8 with TRBJ2-2; maybe TRBD1 (6 bases). Germline V gene lookup returns CDR1 MNHGY and CDR2 SAAAGT. The CDR3 extends over 12 amino acids. Trimming stripped 6 bases from V and 5 bases from J, with 7 bases between. The CDR3 here is CASRQGTGELFF. CDR3 DNA sequence: TGTGCCAGCAGACAGGGAACCGGGGAGCTGTTTTTT.